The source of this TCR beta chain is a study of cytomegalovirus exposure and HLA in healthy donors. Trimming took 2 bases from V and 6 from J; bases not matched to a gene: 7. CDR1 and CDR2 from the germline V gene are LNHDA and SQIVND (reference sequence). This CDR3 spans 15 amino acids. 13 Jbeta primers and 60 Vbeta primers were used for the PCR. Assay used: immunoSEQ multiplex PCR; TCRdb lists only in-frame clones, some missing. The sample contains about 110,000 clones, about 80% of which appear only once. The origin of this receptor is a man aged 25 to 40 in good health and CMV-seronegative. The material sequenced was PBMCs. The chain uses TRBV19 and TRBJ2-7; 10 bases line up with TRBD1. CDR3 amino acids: CASSINRDRGVEQYF. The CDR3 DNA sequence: TGTGCCAGTAGTATAAACCGGGACAGGGGAGTCGAGCAGTACTTC. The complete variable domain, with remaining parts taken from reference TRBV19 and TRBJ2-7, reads DGGITQSPKYLFRKEGQNVTLSCEQNLNHDAMYWYRQDPGQGLRLIYYSQIVNDFQKGDIAEGYSVSREKKESFPLTVTSAQKNPTAFYLCASSINRDRGVEQYFGPGTRLTVT.